The entry that follows covers one T cell receptor (beta chain) sequence. Its antigen is unknown. There are no base qualities to consult, and no much larger clone falls within one base. The data derive from a study of cytomegalovirus exposure and HLA in healthy donors (dated by TCRdb to about 2017). For context, the study as a whole: According to an earlier analysis of a few hundred of the donors, 200 million or so T cells yielded 90 million to 140 million unique TCR beta sequences and 250 to 350 Gb of sequence data. Roughly 300 gigabases of sequencing data and roughly 80 million unique TCR sequences made up an early release that covered several hundred HLA-typed donors. Among the roughly 390 genotyped donors, approximately 81% belonged to the genetic ancestry cluster associated with self-reported Caucasian donors. The study aimed to test whether signatures of past pathogen exposure could be identified by cataloging public T cell receptors. The study used immunosequencing to profile the T cell repertoires of approximately 630 subjects and linked those repertoires to cytomegalovirus serostatus. In addition to the first cohort of around 670 subjects, a separate validation cohort of under 150 different subjects was used. High-throughput TCR immunosequencing, statistical association of individual TCRs with disease status, and machine learning were combined to predict cytomegalovirus infection status. A later analysis re-analyzed previously published TCR beta repertoires from 666 donors and added high-resolution HLA genotyping to study TCR occurrence patterns. In the later analysis, no new phenotypic data were used to find candidate immune exposures; instead, reliance was placed on TCR beta sequences and their occurrence across donors. To decide whether each TCR beta V gene segment behaved as functional or pseudogenic, an earlier analysis of approximately 590 of the donors relied on high-throughput TCR beta sequencing. Donor age, sex, ethnicity and CMV serostatus were compiled alongside the repertoire data. In a later genetic analysis, genome-wide SNP genotypes for 398 of the 666 donors were used, and that subset was treated as a discovery cohort. All discovery cohort repertoires had been generated using a single sequencing platform. HLA typing included class I and class II loci at four-digit resolution. The number of typed donors differed by locus: about 620-640 for A, B, C, DRB1 and DQB1; 500 to 550 for DQA1; around 610 for DPA1; and some 450 for DPB1. Because of strong linkage in the cohort, a handful of DR-DQ haplotypes were treated as single units for association and clustering. Across about 370 genotyped donors of the cohort, an average of approximately 200,000 unique TCR beta nucleotide sequences per donor were sequenced, and roughly 17% of those sequences were non-productive. Study-level results and caveats: According to the authors, the approach could potentially be generalized to other disease states and immunological phenotypes. In this cohort, only TCR beta chains were sequenced, and detectable features were limited by the absence of alpha or paired-chain data. A later analysis associated some 17,000 TCR beta sequences with specific HLA alleles at a false discovery rate of 0.05. In a later analysis, HLA-associated TCR beta chains were found to be more clonally expanded and to have lower generation probabilities than equally common non-associated chains. Strong co-occurrence of HLA alleles, especially DR and DQ, made assigning TCR associations to individual alleles difficult. In a later analysis, most CMV-associated TCR beta chains were found to appear HLA-restricted, with HLA associations seemingly driven largely by CMV exposure. Because the 87-base-pair reads could not distinguish some IMGT-functional V segments, including TRBV6-2 and TRBV6-3, those segments were excluded. In the study, 150 to 200 TCR beta chains were listed as associated with cytomegalovirus. While some public TCRs were present in many individuals, most TCR sequences turned up only very rarely across donors. The classifier was reported to diagnose cytomegalovirus status with high specificity and sensitivity in both the original cohort and the validation cohort. CMV serostatus was the only immune exposure information available for the cohort. Compared with the roughly 700-donor mean, donors in an Asian-associated ancestry cluster had fewer N-insertions in productive TCRs, according to a later genetic analysis. In an earlier analysis of roughly 500 of the donors, most TCR beta V segments appeared in productive rearrangements about 87% or about 30% of the time, broadly matching IMGT annotations. Because some donors lacked HLA typing at each locus, the association tests relied only on the typed subset. Roughly uniform sequencing depth across donors was assumed in presence/absence analyses, although this assumption may not hold. According to a later analysis, parvovirus B19, influenza, CMV and Epstein-Barr virus appeared linked to several top co-occurrence clusters. Correlated functional status among segregating V segments might reflect linkage disequilibrium, but an unknown experimental factor could not be ruled out. V-gene and J-gene trimming of TCR beta chains was associated with a missense DCLRE1C variant in a later genetic analysis, and the association was replicated in an independent cohort. A few of the identified cytomegalovirus-associated TCR beta chains were confirmed in vitro to be specific for cytomegalovirus antigens. A later analysis found that TCR association rates varied across HLA loci, with DRB1 alleles showing the most associated TCRs and HLA-C alleles the fewest. A further reported finding was that TCR beta sequences accurately predicted the HLA-A and HLA-B alleles for most subjects in the first cohort. The sequencing pipeline was judged likely to have produced a cluster of highly shared sequence variants as a technical artifact. Because counts were too low, some 17 rarely observed V segments, including chromosome 9 orphons, were left out of the earlier analysis of about 620 of the donors.

The cohort comprised hundreds of healthy bone marrow donors. At the time of sampling, all cohort members were nominally healthy, though unrecorded immune exposures were likely present. The donor was CMV seronegative and belonged to the group of 350 to 400 seronegative cohort members. A peripheral blood sample was collected from each donor, and TCR beta sequencing was performed on peripheral blood mononuclear cells. The Qiagen DNeasy Blood Extraction Kit was used to extract genomic DNA from the blood cell samples. Receptor amplification or capture employed the immunoSEQ multiplex PCR assay. For the multiplex PCR, a mixture combining 60 forward primers for TCR Vbeta segments and 13 reverse primers for TCR Jbeta segments was used. The CDR3 region of rearranged TCR beta genes was amplified from genomic DNA by a multiplex PCR assay. On the Illumina HiSeq System, the amplified TCR beta libraries were sequenced as 87-base-pair reads. As for how the authors treated the data: In a later analysis, 77 million or so unique TCR beta chains were counted across the roughly 670 repertoires, and roughly 10 million of these chains were shared by at least two donors. Raw reads were error-corrected and collapsed into unique sequences by a nearest-neighbor algorithm in which closely related sequences were merged to remove PCR and sequencing errors. V, D and J gene segments were assigned by aligning CDR3 sequences to IMGT reference sequences. For a sequence to be retained, at least a six-nucleotide match to both a V gene segment and a J gene segment was required. Rearrangements were classified as productive when the CDR3 lacked stop codons and remained in frame with V and J, and all other rearrangements were classified as non-productive. CDR3 was defined according to IMGT convention as the region running from the second conserved V-encoded cysteine to the conserved J-encoded phenylalanine. The earlier analysis of approximately 590 of the donors excluded any sequence lacking an unambiguous match to a single V gene segment. In an earlier analysis of several hundred of the donors, V segments were called functional above 56.7% productive rearrangements and were called segregating when the between-donor standard deviation exceeded 5%. A statistical classification framework was built to diagnose cytomegalovirus status from the catalog of TCR beta chain sequences. A later analysis assigned V and J genes by comparing TCR nucleotide sequences with IMGT/GENE-DB human TR gene sequences. A later analysis assigned CDR3 sequences and most-parsimonious VDJ recombination scenarios with the TCRdist pipeline. In a later analysis, each TCR beta chain was defined by its CDR3 amino acid sequence together with its V-gene family, and reads lacking a unique V-gene family were excluded. As a way to deal with suspected cross-contamination and a sequencing artifact, a later analysis dropped roughly 600 nucleotide sequences that were highly shared and had low generation probability. A later analysis calculated a clonal expansion index for each public chain from normalized within-repertoire ranks of inferred template counts. A later analysis computed generation probabilities with a VDJ recombination model fitted to out-of-frame rearrangements, and checked the results against IGoR. A later analysis scored TCR-TCR, TCR-HLA and TCR-CMV co-occurrence with hypergeometric tests, applying a repertoire-size bias correction to TCR pairs. A later analysis estimated false discovery rates by permuting HLA or CMV assignments 20 times. In a later analysis, co-occurring TCRs were grouped using DBSCAN, with TCRdist sequence similarity added in when clustering inside HLA-allele-positive subsets. For co-occurrence clustering, repertoires with fewer than 30,000 or more than 120,000 public chains were excluded, along with several repertoires with anomalous nucleotide sharing. Drawn from immuneACCESS, this table holds only the in-frame rearrangements with V and J called that TCRdb kept. Clones are partly lost; checked studies trace under half to an unresolved V gene and leave the rest unexplained. V, J and clone size were drawn from that table, and D and trimming were deduced from the DNA. Across this sample there are about 57,000 clones, with 83% seen only once. The ten largest clones capture roughly 4.5% of the sample.

The germline V gene supplies CDR1 SGHAT and CDR2 FQNNGV. The CDR3, cysteine through phenylalanine, is 16 amino acids long. CDR3 DNA is the only sequence kept; it has 48 bases, read in frame from the first base. V trim: 5 bases; J trim: 4 bases; unmatched bases: 13. Sequenced material: PBMCs. The receptor chain draws on TRBV11-2 and TRBJ1-2, and TRBD1 matches 7 of the central bases. The receptor comes from a man aged 30 to 45 in good health and CMV-seronegative. CDR3 protein: CASSPDRALPSYGYTF. At the DNA level, the sequence is TGTGCCAGCAGCCCAGACAGGGCCCTCCCCTCCTATGGCTACACCTTC.